The clone carrying this TCR beta chain was seen a few times. V gave up 4 bases and J gave up 5 bases; unmatched junction bases: 8. CDR3 length: 14 amino acids. CDR1 SGHRS and CDR2 YFSETQ come from the germline V gene. TCRdb re-called the RT-PCR reads with MiXCR, one entry per CDR3 protein. This table holds 650,000 to 800,000 distinct CDR3 sequences, less than 20% found once. The data stem from a study of response to subunit inactivated influenza vaccine. Here the sequenced sample was PBMCs from blood, taken about 5 days after vaccination. V usage is TRBV5-1 and J usage is TRBJ1-1; 7 bases map to TRBD1. The TCR was taken from a man in his fifties who received an inactivated influenza vaccine. CDR3 sequence (DNA): TGCGCCAGCAGCGTGAACCCAGGGGGAACTGAAGCTTTCTTT. Amino acid sequence: CASSVNPGGTEAFF.